Below, one TCR beta chain is given with its context. Other DNA sequences in the same sample also yield this CDR3. V was pared by 4 bases and J by 4 bases, with 8 bases between. The CDR3 has 12 amino acids. Germline lookup yields CDR1 SEHNR and CDR2 FQNEAQ (reference sequence). This entry is derived from a study of shared clonotypes between healthy human individuals. Sequencing was performed with immunoSEQ multiplex PCR; in TCRdb, only in-frame clones are kept and a portion is missing. Here the sample spans some 1.5 million clones, 95% to 99% being singletons. The V call is TRBV7-9, the J call TRBJ2-7, with TRBD1 as a possible D gene (6 bases). The receptor was derived from a man younger than 40 in good health. Sequencing was carried out using naive CD4+ T cells sorted from blood. Noted subset: CD45RA+ positively selected. The CDR3 coding sequence is TGTGCCAGCAGCTCGACAGGTTACGAGCAGTACTTC. Its translation: CASSSTGYEQYF.